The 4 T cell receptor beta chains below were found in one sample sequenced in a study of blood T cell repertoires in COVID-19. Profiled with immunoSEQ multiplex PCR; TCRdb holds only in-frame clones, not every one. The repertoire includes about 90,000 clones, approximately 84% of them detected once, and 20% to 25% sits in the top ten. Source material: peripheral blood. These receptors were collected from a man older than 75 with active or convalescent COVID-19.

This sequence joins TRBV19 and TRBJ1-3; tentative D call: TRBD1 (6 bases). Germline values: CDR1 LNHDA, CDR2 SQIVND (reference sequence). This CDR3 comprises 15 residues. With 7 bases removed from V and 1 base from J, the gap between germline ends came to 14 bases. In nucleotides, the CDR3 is TGTGCCAGTACGAACAGGGAAAGATCTGGAAACACCATATATTTT. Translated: CASTNRERSGNTIYF.

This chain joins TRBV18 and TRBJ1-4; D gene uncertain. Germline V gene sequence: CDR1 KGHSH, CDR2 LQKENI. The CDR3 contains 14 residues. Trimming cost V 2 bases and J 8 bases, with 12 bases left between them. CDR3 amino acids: CASSPADKREKLFF. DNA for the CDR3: TGTGCCAGCTCACCAGCAGACAAACGGGAAAAACTGTTTTTT.

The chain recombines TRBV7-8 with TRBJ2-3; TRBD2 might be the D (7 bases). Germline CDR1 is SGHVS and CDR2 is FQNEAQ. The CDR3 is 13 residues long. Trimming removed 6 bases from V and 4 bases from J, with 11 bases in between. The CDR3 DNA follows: TGTGCCAGCAGGCGAGGGGGGGCAGATACGCAGTATTTT. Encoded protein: CASRRGGADTQYF.

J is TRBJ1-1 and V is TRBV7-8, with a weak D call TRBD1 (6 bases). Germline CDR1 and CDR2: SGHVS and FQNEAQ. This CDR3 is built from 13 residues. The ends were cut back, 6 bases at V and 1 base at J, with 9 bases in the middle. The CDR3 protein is CASRRGANTEAFF. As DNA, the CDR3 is TGTGCCAGCAGACGGGGGGCGAACACTGAAGCTTTCTTT.